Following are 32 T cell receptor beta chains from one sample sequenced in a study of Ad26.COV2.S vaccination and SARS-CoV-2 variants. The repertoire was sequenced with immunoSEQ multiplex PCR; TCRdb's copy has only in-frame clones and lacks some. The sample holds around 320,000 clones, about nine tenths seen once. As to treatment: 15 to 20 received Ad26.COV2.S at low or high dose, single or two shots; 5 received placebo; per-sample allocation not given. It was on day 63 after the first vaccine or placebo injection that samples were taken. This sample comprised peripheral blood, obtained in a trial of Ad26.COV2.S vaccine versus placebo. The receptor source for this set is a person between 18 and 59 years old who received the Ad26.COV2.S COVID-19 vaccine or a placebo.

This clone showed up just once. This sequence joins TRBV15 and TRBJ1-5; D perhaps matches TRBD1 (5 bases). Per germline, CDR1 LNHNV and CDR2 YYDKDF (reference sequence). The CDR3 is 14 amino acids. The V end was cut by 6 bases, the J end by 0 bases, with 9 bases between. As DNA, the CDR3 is TGTGCCACCAGGGGGCCCCTTAGCAATCAGCCCCAGCATTTT. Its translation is CATRGPLSNQPQHF.

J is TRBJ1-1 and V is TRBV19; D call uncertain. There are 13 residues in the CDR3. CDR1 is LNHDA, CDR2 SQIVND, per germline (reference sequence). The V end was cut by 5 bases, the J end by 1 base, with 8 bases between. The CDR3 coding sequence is TGTGCCAGTAGTCCCCGGGGGAACACTGAAGCTTTCTTT. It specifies CASSPRGNTEAFF.

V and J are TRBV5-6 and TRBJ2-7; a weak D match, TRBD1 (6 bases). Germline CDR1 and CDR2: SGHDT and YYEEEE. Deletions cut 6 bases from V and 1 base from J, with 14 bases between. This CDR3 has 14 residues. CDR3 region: CASNLMQGSYEQYF. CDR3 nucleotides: TGTGCCAGCAACCTCATGCAGGGGTCCTACGAGCAGTACTTC.

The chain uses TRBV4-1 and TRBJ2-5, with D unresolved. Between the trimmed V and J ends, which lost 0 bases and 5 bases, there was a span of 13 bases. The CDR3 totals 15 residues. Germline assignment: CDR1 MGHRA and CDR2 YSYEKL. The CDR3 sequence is CASSQERMYGETQYF. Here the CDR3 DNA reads TGCGCCAGCAGCCAAGAGAGGATGTACGGGGAGACCCAGTACTTC.

CDR3 in amino acids: CASSPGFGEQYF. The CDR3 coding sequence is TGTGCCAGCAGTCCAGGGTTCGGCGAGCAGTACTTC. The chain couples TRBV5-4 to TRBJ2-7; the D gene is possibly TRBD1 (5 bases). The CDR3 is made up of 12 amino acids. Trimming stripped 5 bases from V and 6 bases from J, with 12 bases between. Looked up from germline, CDR1 is SGHNT and CDR2 is YYREEE (reference sequence).

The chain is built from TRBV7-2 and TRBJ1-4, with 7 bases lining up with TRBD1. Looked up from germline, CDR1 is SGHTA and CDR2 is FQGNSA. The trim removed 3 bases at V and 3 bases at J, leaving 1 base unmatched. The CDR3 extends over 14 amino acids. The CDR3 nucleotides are TGTGCCAGCAGCTTGGGACAGCCTAATGAAAAACTGTTTTTT. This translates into CASSLGQPNEKLFF.

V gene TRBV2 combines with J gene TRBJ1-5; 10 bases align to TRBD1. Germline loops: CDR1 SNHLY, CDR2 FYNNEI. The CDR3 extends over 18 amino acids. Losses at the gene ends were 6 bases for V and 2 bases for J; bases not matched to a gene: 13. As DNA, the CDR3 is TGTGCCAGCAGCGTTCCGGGACAGGGGATAGGGGGCAATCAGCCCCAGCATTTT. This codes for CASSVPGQGIGGNQPQHF.

The CDR3 coding sequence is TGTGCCAGTATGACATCATTGCCGAACACTGAAGCTTTCTTT. Its translation: CASMTSLPNTEAFF. V is TRBV19 and J is TRBJ1-1; D is unclear. This CDR3 is 14 amino acids long. Per the germline V gene, CDR1 is LNHDA and CDR2 is SQIVND (reference sequence). V lost 7 bases to trimming and J lost 1 base, with 13 bases between them.

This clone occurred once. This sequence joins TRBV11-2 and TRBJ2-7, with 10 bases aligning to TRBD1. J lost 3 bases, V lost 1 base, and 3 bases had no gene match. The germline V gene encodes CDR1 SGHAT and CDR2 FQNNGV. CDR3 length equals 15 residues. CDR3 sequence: CASSLVWTGGYEQYF. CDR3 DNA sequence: TGTGCCAGCAGCTTAGTCTGGACAGGGGGCTACGAGCAGTACTTC.

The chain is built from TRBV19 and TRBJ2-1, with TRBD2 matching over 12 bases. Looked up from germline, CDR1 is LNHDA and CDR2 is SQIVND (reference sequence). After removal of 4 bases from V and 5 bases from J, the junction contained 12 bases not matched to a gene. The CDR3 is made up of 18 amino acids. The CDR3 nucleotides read TGTGCCAGTAGTAGTGGGCTAGCGGGGGGGACCCCAGACAATGAGCAGTTCTTC. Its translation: CASSSGLAGGTPDNEQFF.

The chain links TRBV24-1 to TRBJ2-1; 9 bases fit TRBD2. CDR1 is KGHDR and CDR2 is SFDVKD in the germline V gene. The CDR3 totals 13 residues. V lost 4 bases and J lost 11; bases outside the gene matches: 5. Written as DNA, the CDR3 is TGTGCCACCAGTGACCCCAGCGGGGGGAAGCAGTTCTTC. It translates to CATSDPSGGKQFF.

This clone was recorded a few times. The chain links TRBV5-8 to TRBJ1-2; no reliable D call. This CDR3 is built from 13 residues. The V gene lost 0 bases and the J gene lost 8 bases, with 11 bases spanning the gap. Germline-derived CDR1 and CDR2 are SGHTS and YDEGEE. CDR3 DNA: TGTGCCAGCAGCTTGGGCCCTCTGATGGGCTACACCTTC. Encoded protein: CASSLGPLMGYTF. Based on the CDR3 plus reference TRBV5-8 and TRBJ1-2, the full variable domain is EAGVTQSPTHLIKTRGQQATLRCSPISGHTSVYWYQQALGLGLQFLLWYDEGEERNRGNFPPRFSGRQFPNYSSELNVNALELEDSALYLCASSLGPLMGYTFGSGTRLTVV.

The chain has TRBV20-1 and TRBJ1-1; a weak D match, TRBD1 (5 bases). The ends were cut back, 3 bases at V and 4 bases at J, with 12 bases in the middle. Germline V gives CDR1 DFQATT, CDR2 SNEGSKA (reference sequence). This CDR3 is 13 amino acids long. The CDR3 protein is CSASLRVSTEAFF. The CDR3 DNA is TGCAGTGCTAGTCTCAGGGTAAGCACTGAAGCTTTCTTT.

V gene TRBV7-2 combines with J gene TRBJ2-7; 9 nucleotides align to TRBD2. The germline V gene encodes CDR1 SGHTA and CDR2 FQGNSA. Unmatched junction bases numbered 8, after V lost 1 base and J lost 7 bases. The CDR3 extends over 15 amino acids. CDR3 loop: CASSLGLAGRGEQYF. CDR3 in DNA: TGTGCCAGCAGCTTAGGGCTAGCGGGGCGGGGAGAGCAGTACTTC.

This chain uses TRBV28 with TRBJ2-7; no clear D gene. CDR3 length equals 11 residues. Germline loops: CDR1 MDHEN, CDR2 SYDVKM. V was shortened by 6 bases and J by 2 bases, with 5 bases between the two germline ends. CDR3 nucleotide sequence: TGTGCCAGCAGGTCTACCTACGAGCAGTACTTC. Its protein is CASRSTYEQYF.

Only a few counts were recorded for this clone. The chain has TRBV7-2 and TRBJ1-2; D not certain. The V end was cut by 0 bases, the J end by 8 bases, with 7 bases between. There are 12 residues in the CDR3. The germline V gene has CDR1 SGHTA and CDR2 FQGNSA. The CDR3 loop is CASSLALGGYTF. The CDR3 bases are TGTGCCAGCAGCTTAGCATTGGGAGGCTACACCTTC.

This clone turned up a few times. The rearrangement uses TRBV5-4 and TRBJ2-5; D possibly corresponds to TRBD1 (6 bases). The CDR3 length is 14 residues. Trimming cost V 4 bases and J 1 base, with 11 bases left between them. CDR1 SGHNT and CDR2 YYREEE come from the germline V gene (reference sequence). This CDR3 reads CASSHRDIQETQYF. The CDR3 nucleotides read TGTGCCAGCAGCCACAGGGACATCCAAGAGACCCAGTACTTC. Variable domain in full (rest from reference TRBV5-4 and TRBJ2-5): ETGVTQSPTHLIKTRGQQVTLRCSSQSGHNTVSWYQQALGQGPQFIFQYYREEENGRGNFPPRFSGLQFPNYSSELNVNALELDDSALYLCASSHRDIQETQYFGPGTRLLVL.

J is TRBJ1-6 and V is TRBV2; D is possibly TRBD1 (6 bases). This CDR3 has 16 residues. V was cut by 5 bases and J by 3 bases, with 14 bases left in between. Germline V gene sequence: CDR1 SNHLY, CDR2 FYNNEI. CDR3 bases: TGTGCCAGCAGTTTACAGGGTTTTAGCTATAATTCACCCCTCCACTTT. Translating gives CASSLQGFSYNSPLHF.

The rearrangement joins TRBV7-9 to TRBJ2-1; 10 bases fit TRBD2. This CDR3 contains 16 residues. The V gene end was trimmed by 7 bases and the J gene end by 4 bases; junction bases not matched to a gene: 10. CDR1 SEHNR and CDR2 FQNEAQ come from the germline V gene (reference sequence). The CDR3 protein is CASIRPRTSGYNEQFF. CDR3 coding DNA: TGTGCCAGCATCCGTCCCAGGACTAGCGGATACAATGAGCAGTTCTTC.

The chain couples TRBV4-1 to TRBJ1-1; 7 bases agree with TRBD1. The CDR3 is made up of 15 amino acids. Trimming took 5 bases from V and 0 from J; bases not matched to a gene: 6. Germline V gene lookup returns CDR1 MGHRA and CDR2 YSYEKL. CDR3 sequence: CASSYKQGMNTEAFF. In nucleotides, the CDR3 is TGCGCCAGCAGCTACAAACAGGGGATGAACACTGAAGCTTTCTTT.

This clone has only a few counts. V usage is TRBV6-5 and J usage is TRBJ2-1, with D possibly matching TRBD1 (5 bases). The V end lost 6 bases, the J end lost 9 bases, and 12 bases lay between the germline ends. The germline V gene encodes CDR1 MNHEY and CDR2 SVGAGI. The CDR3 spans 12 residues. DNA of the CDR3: TGTGCCAGCAGCAAAAAGGGGTTTGAGCAGTTCTTC. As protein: CASSKKGFEQFF.

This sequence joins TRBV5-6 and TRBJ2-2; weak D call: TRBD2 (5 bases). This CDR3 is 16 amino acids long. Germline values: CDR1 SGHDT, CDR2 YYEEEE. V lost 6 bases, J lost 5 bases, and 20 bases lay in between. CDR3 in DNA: TGTGCCAGCATTTCCCTAGGACTTCCGGGAACCGGGGAGCTGTTTTTT. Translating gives CASISLGLPGTGELFF.

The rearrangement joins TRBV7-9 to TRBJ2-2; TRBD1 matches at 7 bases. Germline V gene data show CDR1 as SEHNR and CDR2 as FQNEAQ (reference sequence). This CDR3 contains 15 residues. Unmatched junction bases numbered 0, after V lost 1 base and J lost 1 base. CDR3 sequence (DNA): TGTGCCAGCAGCTTAGGGACAGGGAACACCGGGGAGCTGTTTTTT. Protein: CASSLGTGNTGELFF.

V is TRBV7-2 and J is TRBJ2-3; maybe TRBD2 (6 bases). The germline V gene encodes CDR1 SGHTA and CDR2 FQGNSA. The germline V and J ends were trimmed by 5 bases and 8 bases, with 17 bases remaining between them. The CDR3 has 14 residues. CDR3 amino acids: CASSLGTFQGTQYF. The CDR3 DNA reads TGTGCCAGCAGCCTTGGGACTTTTCAGGGTACGCAGTATTTT.

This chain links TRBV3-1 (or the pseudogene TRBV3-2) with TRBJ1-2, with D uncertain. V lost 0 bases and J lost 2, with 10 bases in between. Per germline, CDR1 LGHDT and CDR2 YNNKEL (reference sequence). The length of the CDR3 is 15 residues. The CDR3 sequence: CASSQDLADNYGYTF. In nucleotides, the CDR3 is TGTGCCAGCAGCCAAGATCTGGCAGACAACTATGGCTACACCTTC.

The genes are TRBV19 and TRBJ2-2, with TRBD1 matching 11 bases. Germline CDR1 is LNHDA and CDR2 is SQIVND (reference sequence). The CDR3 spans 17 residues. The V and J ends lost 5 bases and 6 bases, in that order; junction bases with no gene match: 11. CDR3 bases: TGTGCCAGTAGTCTTTCGGAAGGACAGGGGGCATCCGGGGAGCTGTTTTTT. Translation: CASSLSEGQGASGELFF.

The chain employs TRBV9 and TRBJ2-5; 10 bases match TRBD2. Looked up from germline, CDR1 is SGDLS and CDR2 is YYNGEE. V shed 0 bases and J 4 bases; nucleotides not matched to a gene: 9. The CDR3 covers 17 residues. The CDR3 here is CASSVATMGTSAETQYF. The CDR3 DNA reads TGTGCCAGCAGCGTAGCTACTATGGGGACTAGCGCAGAGACCCAGTACTTC.

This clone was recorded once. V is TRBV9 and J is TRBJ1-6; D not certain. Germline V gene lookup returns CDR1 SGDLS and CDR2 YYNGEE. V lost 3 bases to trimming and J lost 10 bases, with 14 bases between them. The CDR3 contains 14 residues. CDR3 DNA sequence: TGTGCCAGCAGCGGTTTGACCCCGTGGTCACCCCTCCACTTT. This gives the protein CASSGLTPWSPLHF.

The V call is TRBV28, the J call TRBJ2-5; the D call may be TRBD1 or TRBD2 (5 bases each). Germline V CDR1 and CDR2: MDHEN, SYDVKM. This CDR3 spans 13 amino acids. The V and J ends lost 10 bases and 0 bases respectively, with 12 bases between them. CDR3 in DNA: TGTGCCACCAACCGGGGCTACCAAGAGACCCAGTACTTC. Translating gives CATNRGYQETQYF.

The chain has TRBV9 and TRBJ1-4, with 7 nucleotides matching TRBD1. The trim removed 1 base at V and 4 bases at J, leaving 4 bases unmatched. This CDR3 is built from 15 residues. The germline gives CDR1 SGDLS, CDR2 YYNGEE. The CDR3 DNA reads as TGTGCCAGCAGCGTACTCGGGACAGTTAATGAAAAACTGTTTTTT. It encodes CASSVLGTVNEKLFF.

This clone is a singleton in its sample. DNA for the CDR3: TGTGCCAGCAGTCACGTAGCGGGGGTTAACTACAATGAGCAGTTCTTC. This translates into CASSHVAGVNYNEQFF. This chain links TRBV11-2 with TRBJ2-1, with 9 nucleotides matching TRBD2. J was trimmed by 3 bases and V by 6 bases; bases with no gene match: 9. This CDR3 region has 16 residues. CDR1 is SGHAT and CDR2 is FQNNGV in the germline V gene. The variable domain in full, with the rest retrieved from reference TRBV11-2 and TRBJ2-1, is EAGVAQSPRYKIIEKRQSVAFWCNPISGHATLYWYQQILGQGPKLLIQFQNNGVVDDSQLPKDRFSAERLKGVDSTLKIQPAKLEDSAVYLCASSHVAGVNYNEQFFGPGTRLTVL.

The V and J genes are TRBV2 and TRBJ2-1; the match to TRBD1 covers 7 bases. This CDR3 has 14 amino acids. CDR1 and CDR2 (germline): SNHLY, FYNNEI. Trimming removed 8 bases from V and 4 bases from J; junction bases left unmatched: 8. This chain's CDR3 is CASRTGMGYNEQFF. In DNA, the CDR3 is TGTGCCAGCCGGACAGGAATGGGGTACAATGAGCAGTTCTTC.